Sequencing of this T cell receptor (beta chain) was carried out in a study of T-cell reconstitution after alpha-beta-depleted transplantation in children. Broader study findings: From surviving recipient T cells and thymic progenitors came the high day-60 TCRbeta diversity observed in some patients.

For this clonotype: Its matching antigen is unknown.

This CDR3 is 19 amino acids long. Germline CDR1 and CDR2: ENHRY and SYGVKD. J gave up 3 bases and V 4 bases, and 15 bases lay outside the gene matches. Construction of the TCRbeta library involved unique molecular identifiers. TCRdb independently ran MiXCR on the PCR reads; one entry per CDR3 protein. The sample carries some 450,000 distinct CDR3 sequences, about 40% recorded once. The source was PBMCs, collected before TCRalphabeta/CD19-depleted stem cell transplant. V and J are TRBV10-3 and TRBJ2-1; 10 bases map to TRBD2. This TCR was sampled from a girl aged 2 to 9 with aplastic anemia, due to receive a stem cell transplant. The CDR3, as DNA: TGTGCCATCAGTGGCGATCTGGGTCCAGCGGGAGGGCTCTACAATGAGCAGTTCTTC. Translating gives CAISGDLGPAGGLYNEQFF.